The 2 T cell receptor beta chains in this list originate from one sample, sequenced in a study of blood T cells in healthy people across ages. The second PCR ran about 7 to 12 cycles with a sample-barcoded 5' primer and J-beta primers. TCRdb re-analysed the 5' RACE reads in MiXCR, keeping a single row per CDR3 protein. Of roughly 680,000 distinct CDR3 sequences listed, roughly 49% were seen once; the top ten hold around a third. The sample consisted of blood. The receptors shown here come from a woman aged 60-75 years in good health.

This chain links TRBV2 with TRBJ2-1; 13 nucleotides agree with TRBD2. Germline V lookup: CDR1 SNHLY, CDR2 FYNNEI. The CDR3 is 15 amino acids. The junction had 8 bases not matched to a gene; V was cut back by 7 bases and J by 8 bases. The CDR3 reads CASMRTSGRGDEQFF. CDR3 in DNA: TGTGCCAGCATGAGGACTAGCGGGAGAGGCGATGAGCAGTTCTTC.

J is TRBJ1-4 and V is TRBV29-1, with D hard to call. Germline CDR1 SQVTM, CDR2 ANQGSEA. Between the trimmed V and J ends, which lost 4 bases and 0 bases, there was a span of 12 bases. This CDR3 is 15 amino acids long. CDR3 region: CSVGRDGTTNEKLFF. The CDR3 DNA reads as TGCAGCGTTGGCCGTGACGGAACAACTAATGAAAAACTGTTTTTT.